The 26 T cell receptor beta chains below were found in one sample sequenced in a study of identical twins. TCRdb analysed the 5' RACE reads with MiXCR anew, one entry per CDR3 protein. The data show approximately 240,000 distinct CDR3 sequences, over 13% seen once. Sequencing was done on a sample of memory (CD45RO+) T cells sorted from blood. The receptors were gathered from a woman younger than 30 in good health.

This chain's CDR3 is CASRERGGSETQYF. CDR3 nucleotide sequence: TGTGCCAGCAGAGAGCGGGGGGGCTCAGAGACCCAGTACTTC. The rearrangement links TRBV2 to TRBJ2-5; the match to TRBD2 covers 10 bases. Germline V gene lookup returns CDR1 SNHLY and CDR2 FYNNEI. V dropped 6 bases and J dropped 4; count of bases not matched to a gene: 5. The CDR3 has 14 residues.

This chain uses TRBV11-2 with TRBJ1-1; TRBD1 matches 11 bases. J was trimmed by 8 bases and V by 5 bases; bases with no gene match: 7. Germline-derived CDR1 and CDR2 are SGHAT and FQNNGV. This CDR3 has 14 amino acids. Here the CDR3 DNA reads TGTGCCAGCAGCATTACCGGGACAGGGGGAGAAGCTTTCTTT. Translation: CASSITGTGGEAFF.

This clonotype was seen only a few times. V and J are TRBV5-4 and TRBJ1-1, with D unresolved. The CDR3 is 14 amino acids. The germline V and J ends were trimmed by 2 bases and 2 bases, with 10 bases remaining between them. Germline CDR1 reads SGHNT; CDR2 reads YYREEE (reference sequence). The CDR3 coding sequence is TGTGCCAGCAGCTTTGACATGACTAACACTGAAGCTTTCTTT. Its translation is CASSFDMTNTEAFF.

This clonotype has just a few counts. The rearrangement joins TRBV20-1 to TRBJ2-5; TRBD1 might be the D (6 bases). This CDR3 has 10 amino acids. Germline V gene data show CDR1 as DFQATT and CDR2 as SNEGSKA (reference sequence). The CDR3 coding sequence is TGCAGCATTTTTTCAGGGGACCAGTACTTC. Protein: CSIFSGDQYF.

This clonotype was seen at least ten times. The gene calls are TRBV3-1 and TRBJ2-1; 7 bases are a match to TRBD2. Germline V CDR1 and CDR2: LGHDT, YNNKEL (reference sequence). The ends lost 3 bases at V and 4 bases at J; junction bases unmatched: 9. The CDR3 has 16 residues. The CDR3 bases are TGTGCCAGCAGCCACGCGGGAGCGGTTCAGTACAATGAGCAGTTCTTC. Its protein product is CASSHAGAVQYNEQFF.

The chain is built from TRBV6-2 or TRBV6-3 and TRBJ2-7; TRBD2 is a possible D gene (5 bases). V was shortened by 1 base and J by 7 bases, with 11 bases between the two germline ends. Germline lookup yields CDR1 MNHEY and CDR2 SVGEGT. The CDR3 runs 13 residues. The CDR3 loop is CASSYYEGTEQYF. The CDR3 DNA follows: TGTGCCAGCAGTTACTATGAGGGCACGGAGCAGTACTTC.

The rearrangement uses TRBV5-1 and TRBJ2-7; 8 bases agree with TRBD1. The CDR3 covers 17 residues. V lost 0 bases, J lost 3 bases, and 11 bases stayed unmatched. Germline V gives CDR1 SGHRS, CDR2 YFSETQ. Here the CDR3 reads CASSLGASDRDGYEQYF. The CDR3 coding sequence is TGCGCCAGCAGCTTGGGAGCTTCGGACAGGGATGGCTACGAGCAGTACTTC.

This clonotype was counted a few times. The CDR3 DNA sequence: TGTGCCAGCTCACCACTCCGACAGTTCGGGGCCAACGTCCTGACTTTC. Translation gives CASSPLRQFGANVLTF. The genes are TRBV18 and TRBJ2-6, with TRBD1 as a possible D gene (5 bases). CDR1 KGHSH and CDR2 LQKENI come from the germline V gene. V was cut by 1 base and J by 4 bases, with 11 bases left in between. This CDR3 is 16 amino acids long.

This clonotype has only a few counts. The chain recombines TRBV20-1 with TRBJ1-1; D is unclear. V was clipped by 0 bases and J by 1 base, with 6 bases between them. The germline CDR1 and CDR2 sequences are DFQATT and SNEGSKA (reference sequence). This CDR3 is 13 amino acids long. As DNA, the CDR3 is TGCAGTGCTAGAGAGCAGCCGAACACTGAAGCTTTCTTT. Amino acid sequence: CSAREQPNTEAFF.

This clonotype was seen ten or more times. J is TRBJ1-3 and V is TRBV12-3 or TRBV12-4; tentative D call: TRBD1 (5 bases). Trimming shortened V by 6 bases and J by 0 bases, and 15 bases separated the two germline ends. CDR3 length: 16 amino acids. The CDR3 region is CASRFEGFYSGNTIYF. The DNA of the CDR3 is TGTGCCAGCAGATTCGAGGGGTTTTACTCTGGAAACACCATATATTTT.

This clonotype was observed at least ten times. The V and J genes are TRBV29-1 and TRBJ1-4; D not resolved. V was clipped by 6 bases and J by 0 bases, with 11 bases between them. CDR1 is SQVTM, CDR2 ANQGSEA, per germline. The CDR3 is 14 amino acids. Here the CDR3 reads CSVAEVTTNEKLFF. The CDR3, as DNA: TGCAGCGTCGCCGAAGTAACAACTAATGAAAAACTGTTTTTT.

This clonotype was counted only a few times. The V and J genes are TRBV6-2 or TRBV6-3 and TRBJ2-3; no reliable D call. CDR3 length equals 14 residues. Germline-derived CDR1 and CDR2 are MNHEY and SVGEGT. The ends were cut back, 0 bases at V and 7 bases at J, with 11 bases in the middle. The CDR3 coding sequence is TGTGCCAGCAGTTACTCGACCAGTTTGTATACGCAGTATTTT. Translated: CASSYSTSLYTQYF.

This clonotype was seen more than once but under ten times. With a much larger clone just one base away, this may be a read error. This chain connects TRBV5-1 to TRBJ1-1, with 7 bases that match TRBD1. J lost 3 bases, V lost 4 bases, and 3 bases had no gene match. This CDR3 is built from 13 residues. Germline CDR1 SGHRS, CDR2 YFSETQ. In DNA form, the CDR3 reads TGCGCCAGCAGCCCGACAGGGTACACTGAAGCTTTCTTT. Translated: CASSPTGYTEAFF.

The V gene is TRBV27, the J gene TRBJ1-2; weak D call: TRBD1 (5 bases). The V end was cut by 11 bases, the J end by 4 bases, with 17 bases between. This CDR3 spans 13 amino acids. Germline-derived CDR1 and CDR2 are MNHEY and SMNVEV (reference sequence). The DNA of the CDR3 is TGTGCCTCTGGAGTGTGGAGGGGCTATGGCTACACCTTC. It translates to CASGVWRGYGYTF.

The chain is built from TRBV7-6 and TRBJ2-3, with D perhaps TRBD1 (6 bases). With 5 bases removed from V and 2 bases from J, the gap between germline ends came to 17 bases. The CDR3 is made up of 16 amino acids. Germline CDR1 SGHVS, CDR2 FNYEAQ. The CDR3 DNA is TGTGCCAGCAGCACCCGTACAGGGTATGTCACAGATACGCAGTATTTT. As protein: CASSTRTGYVTDTQYF. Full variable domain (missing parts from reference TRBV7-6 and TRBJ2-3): GAGVSQSPRYKVTKRGQDVALRCDPISGHVSLYWYRQALGQGPEFLTYFNYEAQQDKSGLPNDRFSAERPEGSISTLTIQRTEQRDSAMYRCASSTRTGYVTDTQYFGPGTRLTVL.

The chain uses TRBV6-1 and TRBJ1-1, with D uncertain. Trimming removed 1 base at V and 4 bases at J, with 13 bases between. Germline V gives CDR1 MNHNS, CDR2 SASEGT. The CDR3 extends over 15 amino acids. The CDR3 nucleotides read TGTGCCAGCAGTGAAGTAGGGAGGGTGAGCACTGAAGCTTTCTTT. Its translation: CASSEVGRVSTEAFF.

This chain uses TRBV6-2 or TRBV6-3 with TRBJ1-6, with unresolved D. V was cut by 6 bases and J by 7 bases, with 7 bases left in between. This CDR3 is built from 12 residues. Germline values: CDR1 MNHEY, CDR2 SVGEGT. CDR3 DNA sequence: TGTGCCAGCAGCCCCCGAAATTCACCCCTCCACTTT. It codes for CASSPRNSPLHF.

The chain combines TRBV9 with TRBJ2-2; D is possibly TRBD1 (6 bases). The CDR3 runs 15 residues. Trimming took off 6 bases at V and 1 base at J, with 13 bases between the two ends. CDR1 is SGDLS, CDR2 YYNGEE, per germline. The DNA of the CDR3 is TGTGCCAGCACCAGGACAGCGATGAACACCGGGGAGCTGTTTTTT. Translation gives CASTRTAMNTGELFF.

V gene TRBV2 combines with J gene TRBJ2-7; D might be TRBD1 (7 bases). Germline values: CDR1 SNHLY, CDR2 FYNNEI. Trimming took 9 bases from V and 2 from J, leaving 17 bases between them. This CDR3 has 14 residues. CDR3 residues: CARKGAGQTYEQYF. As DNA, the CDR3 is TGTGCCAGAAAGGGGGCGGGACAGACCTACGAGCAGTACTTC.

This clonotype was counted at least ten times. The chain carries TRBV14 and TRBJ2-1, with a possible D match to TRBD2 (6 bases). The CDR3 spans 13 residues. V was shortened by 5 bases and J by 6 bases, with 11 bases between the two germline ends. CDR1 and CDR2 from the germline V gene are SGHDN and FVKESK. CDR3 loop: CASSSQGGNEQFF. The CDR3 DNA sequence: TGTGCCAGCAGCTCTCAGGGAGGCAATGAGCAGTTCTTC. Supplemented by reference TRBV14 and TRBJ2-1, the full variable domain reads EAGVTQFPSHSVIEKGQTVTLRCDPISGHDNLYWYRRVMGKEIKFLLHFVKESKQDESGMPNNRFLAERTGGTYSTLKVQPAELEDSGVYFCASSSQGGNEQFFGPGTRLTVL.

The CDR3 sequence is CADCQSAATDTQYF. The CDR3 region has the DNA TGTGCCGACTGTCAAAGCGCCGCCACAGATACGCAGTATTTT. The J gene is TRBJ2-3, the V gene TRBV2, with unresolved D. Germline CDR1 SNHLY, CDR2 FYNNEI. The V and J ends lost 11 bases and 2 bases respectively, with 17 bases between them. The CDR3 has 14 amino acids.

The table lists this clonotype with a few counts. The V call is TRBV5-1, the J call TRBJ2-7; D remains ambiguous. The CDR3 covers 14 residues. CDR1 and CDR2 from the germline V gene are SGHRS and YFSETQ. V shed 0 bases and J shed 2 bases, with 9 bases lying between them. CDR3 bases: TGCGCCAGCAGCTTGGCAGAGGAACCCTACGAGCAGTACTTC. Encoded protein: CASSLAEEPYEQYF.

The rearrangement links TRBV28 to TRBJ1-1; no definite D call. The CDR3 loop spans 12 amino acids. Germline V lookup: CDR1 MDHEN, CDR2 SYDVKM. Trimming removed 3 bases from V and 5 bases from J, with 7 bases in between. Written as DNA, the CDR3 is TGTGCCAGCAGTTTTCAAGAGACTGAAGCTTTCTTT. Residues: CASSFQETEAFF.

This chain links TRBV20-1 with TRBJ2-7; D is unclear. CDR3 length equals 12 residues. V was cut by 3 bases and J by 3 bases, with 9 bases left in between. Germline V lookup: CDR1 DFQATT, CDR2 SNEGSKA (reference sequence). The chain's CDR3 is CSARFVDYEQYF. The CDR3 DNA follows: TGCAGTGCTAGGTTTGTGGACTACGAGCAGTACTTC.

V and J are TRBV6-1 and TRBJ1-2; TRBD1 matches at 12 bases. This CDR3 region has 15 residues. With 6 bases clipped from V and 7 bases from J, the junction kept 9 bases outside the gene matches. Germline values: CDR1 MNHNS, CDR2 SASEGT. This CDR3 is CASRAPGQGAGGYTF. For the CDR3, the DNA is TGTGCCAGCAGGGCTCCGGGACAGGGGGCCGGTGGCTACACCTTC.

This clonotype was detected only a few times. DNA of the CDR3: TGTGCCAGCAGCCCCCTCGGACCCGGGAAGACCCAGTACTTC. It specifies CASSPLGPGKTQYF. V is TRBV28 and J is TRBJ2-5; possibly TRBD2 for D (5 bases). CDR1 and CDR2 from the germline V gene are MDHEN and SYDVKM. This CDR3 contains 14 residues. V gave up 6 bases and J gave up 6 bases, with 17 bases separating them.